The TCR beta chain described here comes from a study of T cell responses to AZD1222 COVID-19 vaccine. Findings and caveats of the study: Only a handful of people who got AZD1222 tested seropositive at baseline.

About this clone: What it binds is not known.

Losses at the gene ends were 3 bases for V and 6 bases for J; bases not matched to a gene: 7. Germline-derived CDR1 and CDR2 are LNHDA and SQIVND (reference sequence). The CDR3 is 16 residues long. Clones were read by immunoSEQ multiplex PCR, and TCRdb kept only the in-frame ones, dropping some. Counted here are roughly 160,000 clones, roughly 94% occurring once; the ten biggest clones make up 0.64%. The gene calls are TRBV19 and TRBJ2-1; TRBD2 matches 11 bases. Sequences were derived from peripheral blood, sampled on day 0 of AZD1222 vaccination. This receptor was identified in an adult in good health. For the CDR3, the DNA is TGTGCCAGTAGTATTATAGTACTAGCGGGAGTCAATGAGCAGTTCTTC. This sequence encodes CASSIIVLAGVNEQFF.